The 26 T cell receptor beta chains below were found in one sample sequenced in a study of T cell responses to AZD1222 COVID-19 vaccine. The repertoire was sequenced with immunoSEQ multiplex PCR; TCRdb's copy has only in-frame clones and lacks some. The repertoire holds under 150,000 clones, with 88% as singletons. This specimen consisted of peripheral blood, obtained on day 0 of AZD1222 vaccination. These receptors all stem from an adult in good health.

The rearrangement uses TRBV5-1 and TRBJ1-1; D is possibly TRBD1 (5 bases). V was pared by 4 bases and J by 1 base, with 11 bases between. Germline V gene data show CDR1 as SGHRS and CDR2 as YFSETQ. The CDR3 spans 14 residues. This CDR3 is CASSPSTGNTEAFF. In DNA, the CDR3 is TGCGCCAGCAGCCCCTCCACAGGGAACACTGAAGCTTTCTTT.

V and J are TRBV7-9 and TRBJ1-2, with 9 bases that match TRBD1. The CDR3 is 15 residues long. CDR1 is SEHNR, CDR2 FQNEAQ, per germline (reference sequence). Trimming took 5 bases from V and 4 from J; bases not matched to a gene: 8. CDR3 bases: TGTGCCAGCAGCGAGGGACAGGGTAATGGCTATGGCTACACCTTC. Its protein is CASSEGQGNGYGYTF.

V and J are TRBV3-1 (or the pseudogene TRBV3-2) and TRBJ2-2; D is perhaps TRBD1 (5 bases). The length of the CDR3 is 15 residues. Trimming cost V 4 bases and J 3 bases, with 12 bases left between them. Germline V gene lookup returns CDR1 LGHDT and CDR2 YNNKEL (reference sequence). The CDR3 protein is CASSPGFVDTGELFF. The DNA of the CDR3 is TGTGCCAGCAGCCCAGGGTTTGTGGACACCGGGGAGCTGTTTTTT.

J is TRBJ1-2 and V is TRBV24-1, with unresolved D. CDR3 size: 14 residues. Germline V gene lookup returns CDR1 KGHDR and CDR2 SFDVKD. V lost 3 bases to trimming and J lost 4 bases, with 11 bases between them. The CDR3 loop reads CATSDKDGVYGYTF. In DNA form, the CDR3 reads TGTGCCACCAGTGATAAGGACGGGGTCTATGGCTACACCTTC.

The V call is TRBV5-6, the J call TRBJ2-1; possible D gene TRBD1, 5 bases. In germline, CDR1 is SGHDT, CDR2 YYEEEE. Deletions cut 7 bases from V and 6 bases from J, with 26 bases between. The CDR3 loop spans 17 amino acids. CDR3 coding DNA: TGTGCCAGCCGCCAGCAGCTGCGACAGACCGTCGCCAATGAGCAGTTCTTC. Translation gives CASRQQLRQTVANEQFF.

In its sample, this clone was seen once. This rearrangement joins TRBV7-8 to TRBJ2-3; 9 bases fit TRBD2. CDR3 length: 17 residues. The V segment lost 1 base and the J segment 4 bases; nucleotides outside the gene matches: 9. Germline assignment: CDR1 SGHVS and CDR2 FQNEAQ. In DNA form, the CDR3 reads TGTGCCAGCAGCTTAGAAATCTTAGCGGGGGCCCCAGATACGCAGTATTTT. It yields the protein CASSLEILAGAPDTQYF.

This clone was observed once. This chain connects TRBV27 to TRBJ1-5; D call uncertain. V lost 5 bases to trimming and J lost 6 bases, with 20 bases between them. CDR3 length equals 16 residues. Germline V CDR1 and CDR2: MNHEY, SMNVEV (reference sequence). CDR3 nucleotides: TGTGCCAGCAGTCCCCGGACGCTAGGATCGGGTCAGCCCCAGCATTTT. It encodes CASSPRTLGSGQPQHF.

This chain uses TRBV18 with TRBJ1-6; D might be TRBD1 (6 bases). V was clipped by 4 bases and J by 11 bases, with 24 bases between them. CDR1 and CDR2 (germline): KGHSH, LQKENI. The CDR3 totals 17 residues. CDR3 DNA sequence: TGTGCCAGCTCACGGACACAGGGAGCGGTGGGAAATCCACCCCTCCACTTT. Residues: CASSRTQGAVGNPPLHF.

This chain connects TRBV11-3 to TRBJ1-6; D is uncertain. With 1 base removed from V and 9 bases from J, the gap between germline ends came to 10 bases. Germline V gene sequence: CDR1 SGHNT, CDR2 YENEEA. The CDR3 contains 14 residues. This CDR3 is CASSLGSLGSPLHF. Here the CDR3 DNA reads TGTGCCAGCAGCTTAGGTTCCTTGGGTTCACCCCTCCACTTT.

The chain uses TRBV12-5 and TRBJ1-1; TRBD1 matches at 7 bases. Germline CDR1 is LGHNT and CDR2 is FRNRAP. CDR3 length: 16 residues. V was clipped by 3 bases and J by 1 base; unmatched bases: 8. The DNA for the CDR3 is TGTGCTAGTGGTTTCAACAACCGGACAGGGAACACTGAAGCTTTCTTT. It specifies CASGFNNRTGNTEAFF.

The chain joins TRBV11-2 to TRBJ2-1; no reliable D call. The length of the CDR3 is 14 residues. Trimming shortened V by 0 bases and J by 7 bases, and 10 bases separated the two germline ends. Germline lookup yields CDR1 SGHAT and CDR2 FQNNGV. This chain's CDR3 is CASSLERQSNEQFF. CDR3 nucleotides: TGTGCCAGCAGCTTAGAGCGTCAGTCTAATGAGCAGTTCTTC.

The table lists this clone with a count of one. The chain carries TRBV5-1 and TRBJ1-6, with 7 bases that match TRBD1. The CDR3 sequence is 16 residues long. The junction had 8 bases not matched to a gene; V was cut back by 0 bases and J by 8 bases. Germline V gives CDR1 SGHRS, CDR2 YFSETQ. The chain's CDR3 is CASSLAGGIIDSPLHF. The CDR3 nucleotides are TGCGCCAGCAGCTTGGCAGGGGGTATAATCGATTCACCCCTCCACTTT.

V and J are TRBV12-3 or TRBV12-4 and TRBJ1-2; D is uncertain. CDR3 size: 12 residues. V was shortened by 8 bases and J by 4 bases, with 11 bases between the two germline ends. CDR3 nucleotides: TGTGCCAGCCAAAGGCAGTCCTATGGCTACACCTTC. Its protein is CASQRQSYGYTF.

The chain uses TRBV19 and TRBJ1-2; D might be TRBD1 (6 bases). Germline V gene sequence: CDR1 LNHDA, CDR2 SQIVND (reference sequence). Trimming removed 6 bases from V and 4 bases from J, with 18 bases in between. The CDR3 contains 15 residues. The CDR3 is CASRGTQGPIYGYTF. In DNA form, the CDR3 reads TGTGCCAGTAGGGGAACACAGGGCCCCATCTATGGCTACACCTTC.

The chain links TRBV29-1 to TRBJ1-2; D gene uncertain. Trimming left V 4 bases short and J 9 bases short, with 6 bases between. CDR1 is SQVTM, CDR2 ANQGSEA, per germline. The CDR3 loop spans 9 amino acids. CDR3 nucleotides: TGCAGCGTTGGCCCGAGCTACACCTTC. This sequence encodes CSVGPSYTF. The full variable domain, its missing parts supplied by reference TRBV29-1 and TRBJ1-2, is SAVISQKPSRDICQRGTSLTIQCQVDSQVTMMFWYRQQPGQSLTLIATANQGSEATYESGFVIDKFPISRPNLTFSTLTVSNMSPEDSSIYLCSVGPSYTFGSGTRLTVV.

J is TRBJ1-6 and V is TRBV2; D may be TRBD1 (6 bases). This CDR3 is 14 amino acids long. The germline CDR1 and CDR2 sequences are SNHLY and FYNNEI. The ends were cut back, 2 bases at V and 7 bases at J, with 9 bases in the middle. In DNA form, the CDR3 reads TGTGCCAGCAGTGAATGGGGGGCAAATTCACCCCTCCACTTT. It codes for CASSEWGANSPLHF.

The V call is TRBV6-2 or TRBV6-3, the J call TRBJ2-7; the D gene is possibly TRBD1 (5 bases). The CDR3 covers 13 residues. Trimming took 2 bases from V and 2 from J, leaving 7 bases between them. Germline loops: CDR1 MNHEY, CDR2 SVGEGT. CDR3 amino acids: CASSYDSTYEQYF. In nucleotides, the CDR3 is TGTGCCAGCAGTTACGACAGTACCTACGAGCAGTACTTC.

The chain links TRBV4-3 to TRBJ2-5; 7 bases fit TRBD2. The CDR3 runs 16 residues. Germline values: CDR1 LGHNA, CDR2 YSLEER. Trimming cost V 4 bases and J 5 bases; bases outside gene matches: 13. CDR3 sequence: CASSRNPGGGGETQYF. The CDR3 DNA follows: TGCGCCAGCAGCCGGAACCCAGGTGGGGGAGGGGAGACCCAGTACTTC.

CDR3 residues: CASSPDRFEAFF. CDR3 DNA sequence: TGTGCCAGCAGCCCGGACAGGTTTGAAGCTTTCTTT. V is TRBV7-9 and J is TRBJ1-1; 7 positions match TRBD1. The trim removed 5 bases at V and 7 bases at J, leaving 4 bases unmatched. This CDR3 is built from 12 residues. The V gene's germline CDR1 is SEHNR and CDR2 FQNEAQ (reference sequence). Complete variable domain (other parts from reference TRBV7-9 and TRBJ1-1): DTGVSQNPRHKITKRGQNVTFRCDPISEHNRLYWYRQTLGQGPEFLTYFQNEAQLEKSRLLSDRFSAERPKGSFSTLEIQRTEQGDSAMYLCASSPDRFEAFFGQGTRLTVV.

The J gene is TRBJ1-1, the V gene TRBV5-6; no reliable D call. The germline V gene encodes CDR1 SGHDT and CDR2 YYEEEE. V shed 0 bases and J shed 7 bases, with 10 bases lying between them. The CDR3 sequence is 13 residues long. CDR3 DNA: TGTGCCAGCAGCTTGGCGCCTCGGGTTGAAGCTTTCTTT. It codes for CASSLAPRVEAFF.

The rearrangement links TRBV3-1 (or the pseudogene TRBV3-2) to TRBJ1-1; no firm D call. Germline V CDR1 and CDR2: LGHDT, YNNKEL (reference sequence). There are 14 residues in the CDR3. Trimming cost V 3 bases and J 2 bases, with 10 bases left between them. The DNA of the CDR3 is TGTGCCAGCAGCCAGGCCGGGAGTAACACTGAAGCTTTCTTT. This codes for CASSQAGSNTEAFF.

The V gene is TRBV11-2, the J gene TRBJ2-5; D could derive from TRBD1 or TRBD2 (5 bases each). V lost 0 bases to trimming and J lost 4 bases, with 6 bases between them. Germline V lookup: CDR1 SGHAT, CDR2 FQNNGV. This CDR3 comprises 13 residues. CDR3 DNA sequence: TGTGCCAGCAGCTTAGAGAGGGGAGAGACCCAGTACTTC. Its protein is CASSLERGETQYF.

The chain is built from TRBV15 and TRBJ2-7; weak D call: TRBD1 (6 bases). Germline V gives CDR1 LNHNV, CDR2 YYDKDF (reference sequence). The V end lost 5 bases, the J end lost 6 bases, and 14 bases lay between the germline ends. This CDR3 spans 13 amino acids. The CDR3 here is CATSPGTGLEQYF. The CDR3 DNA follows: TGTGCCACCAGCCCCGGAACAGGGCTCGAGCAGTACTTC.

The rearrangement joins TRBV10-3 to TRBJ2-1, with 12 bases aligning to TRBD2. With V trimmed by 6 bases and J by 9 bases, 6 bases remained unmatched. The CDR3 consists of 14 residues. CDR1 is ENHRY, CDR2 SYGVKD, per germline. The CDR3 protein is CAIRRTSGEGEQFF. CDR3 nucleotides: TGTGCCATCAGGAGGACTAGCGGGGAAGGTGAGCAGTTCTTC.

The CDR3 DNA sequence: TGTGCCAGCAAGGCCCCGCCGAACACCGGGGAGCTGTTTTTT. Translated: CASKAPPNTGELFF. The genes are TRBV7-9 and TRBJ2-2; no clear D. This CDR3 is 14 amino acids long. Germline assignment: CDR1 SEHNR and CDR2 FQNEAQ (reference sequence). The V gene lost 7 bases and the J gene lost 0 bases, with 9 bases spanning the gap.

This chain connects TRBV3-1 (or the pseudogene TRBV3-2) to TRBJ2-2; D could derive from TRBD1 or TRBD2 (5 bases each). This CDR3 has 18 residues. Between the trimmed V and J ends, which lost 1 base and 0 bases, there was a span of 15 bases. Germline-derived CDR1 and CDR2 are LGHDT and YNNKEL (reference sequence). CDR3 loop: CASSQVHPGTANTGELFF. The DNA of the CDR3 is TGTGCCAGCAGCCAAGTGCACCCGGGGACCGCGAACACCGGGGAGCTGTTTTTT.